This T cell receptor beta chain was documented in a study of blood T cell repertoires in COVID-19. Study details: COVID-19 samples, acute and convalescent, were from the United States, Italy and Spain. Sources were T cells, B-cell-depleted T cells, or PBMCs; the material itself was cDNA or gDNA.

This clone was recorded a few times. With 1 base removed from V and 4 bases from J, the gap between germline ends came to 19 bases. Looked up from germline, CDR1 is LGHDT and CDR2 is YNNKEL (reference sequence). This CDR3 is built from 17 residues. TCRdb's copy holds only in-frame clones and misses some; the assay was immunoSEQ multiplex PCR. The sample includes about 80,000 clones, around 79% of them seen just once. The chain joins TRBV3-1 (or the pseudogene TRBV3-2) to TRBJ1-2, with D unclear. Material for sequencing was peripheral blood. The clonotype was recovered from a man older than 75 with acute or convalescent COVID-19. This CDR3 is CASSQVSSRSRGYGYTF. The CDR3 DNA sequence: TGTGCCAGCAGCCAAGTTTCGTCTAGGTCTCGGGGCTATGGCTACACCTTC.